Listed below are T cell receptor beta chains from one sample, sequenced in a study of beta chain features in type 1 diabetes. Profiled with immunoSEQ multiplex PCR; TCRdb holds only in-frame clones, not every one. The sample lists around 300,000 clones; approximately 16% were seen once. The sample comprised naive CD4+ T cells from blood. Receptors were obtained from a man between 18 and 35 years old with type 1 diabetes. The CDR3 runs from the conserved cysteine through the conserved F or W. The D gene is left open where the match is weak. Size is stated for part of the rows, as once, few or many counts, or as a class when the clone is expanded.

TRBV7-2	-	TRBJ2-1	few	TGTGCCAGCAGCTTAGTTACTATCCAAAACAATGAGCAGTTCTTC	CASSLVTIQNNEQFF
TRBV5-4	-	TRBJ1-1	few	TGTGCCAGCAGTATGGGGGCCAGTAGTCTGGCGGCTTTCTTT	CASSMGASSLAAFF
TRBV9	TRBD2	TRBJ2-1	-	TGTGCCAGCAGCGGGACTAGCGGGAGGGGCTACAATGAGCAGTTCTTC	CASSGTSGRGYNEQFF
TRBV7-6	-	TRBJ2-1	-	TGTGCCAGCAGCTTAGATTCCGGCAGGTTTGAGCAGTTCTTC	CASSLDSGRFEQFF
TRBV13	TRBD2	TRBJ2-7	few	TGTGCCAGCAGCTCGGTCCCTAGCGGGAGCTACGAGCAGTACTTC	CASSSVPSGSYEQYF
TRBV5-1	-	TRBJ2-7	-	TGCGCCAGCAGCGTCAGGGGTTCCAACGAGCAGTACTTC	CASSVRGSNEQYF
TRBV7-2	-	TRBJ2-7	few	TGTGCCAGCAGCTTCTTACCGGGACACCCGACATACTTC	CASSFLPGHPTYF
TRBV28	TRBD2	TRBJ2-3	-	TGTGCCAGCAGTTTCAGTCCGGGCGGGGGGGTCTTCTCAAATACGCAGTATTTT	CASSFSPGGGVFSNTQYF
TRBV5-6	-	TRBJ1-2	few	TGTGCCAGCAGCCTACGTTTGATAGGCTACACCTTC	CASSLRLIGYTF
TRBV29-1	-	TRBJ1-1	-	TGCAGCGTTGTCGGGAGGTGGGTGAACACTGAAGCTTTCTTT	CSVVGRWVNTEAFF
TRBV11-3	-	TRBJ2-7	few	TGTGCCAGCAGCTCCACGGACGGGAACTACGAGCAGTACTTC	CASSSTDGNYEQYF
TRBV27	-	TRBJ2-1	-	TGTGCCAGCAGTTTAACGGGGGTGGGTGAGCAGTTCTTC	CASSLTGVGEQFF
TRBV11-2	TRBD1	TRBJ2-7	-	TGTGCCAGCAGTCGAGGGACAGGGTGGTACGAGCAGTACTTC	CASSRGTGWYEQYF
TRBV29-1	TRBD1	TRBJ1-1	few	TGCAGCGTGGAGGGACAGCTCGTCCGTACTGAAGCTTTCTTT	CSVEGQLVRTEAFF
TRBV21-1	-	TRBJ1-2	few	TGTGCCAGCAGCATCACAGGCTCCGGCTACACCTTC	CASSITGSGYTF
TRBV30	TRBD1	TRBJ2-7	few	TGTGCCTGGAGACCGGGACAGGTTACCTACGAGCAGTACTTC	CAWRPGQVTYEQYF
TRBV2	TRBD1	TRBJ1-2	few	TGTGCCAGCAGCCTCACCACCGGGACAGCCTATGGCTACACCTTC	CASSLTTGTAYGYTF
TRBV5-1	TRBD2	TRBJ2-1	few	TGCGCCAGCAGTACCGGGACTAGCATTTACAATGAGCAGTTCTTC	CASSTGTSIYNEQFF
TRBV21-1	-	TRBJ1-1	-	TGTGCCAGCAGCAAATACAGGGGAACTGAAGCTTTCTTT	CASSKYRGTEAFF
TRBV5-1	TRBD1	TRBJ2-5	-	TGCGCCAGCAGCGTTACAGGGGGAGGCCGAGAGACCCAGTACTTC	CASSVTGGGRETQYF
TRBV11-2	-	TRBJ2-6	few	TGTGCCAGCAGCACAGCCTCTGGGGCCAACGTCCTGACTTTC	CASSTASGANVLTF
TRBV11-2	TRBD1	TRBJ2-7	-	TGTGCCAGCAGCACGGGACAGACCTACGAGCAGTACTTC	CASSTGQTYEQYF
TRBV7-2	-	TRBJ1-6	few	TGTGCCAGCAGCCTAGAGGGGGTGCCCCTCCACTTT	CASSLEGVPLHF
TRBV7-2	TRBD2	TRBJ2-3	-	TGTGCCAGCAGTACACAGGGGCTAGCGGGGTGGAGCACAGATACGCAGTATTTT	CASSTQGLAGWSTDTQYF
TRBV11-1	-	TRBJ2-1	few	TGTGCCAGCAGCTTAGAGGCCAGCGGCGAACAGTTCTTC	CASSLEASGEQFF